The 9 T cell receptor beta chains below come from one sample, sequenced in a study of vaccination and CD4 T cells after COVID-19. Stated time point: late sampling 161 to 241 days after vaccination in a few convalescent patients. The treatment is: approximately nine-day PBMC culture with coronavirus spike peptide pools or control peptides (ViraFEST assay). The antigens for these receptors are not known. With the Oncomine TCR Beta short-read assay, DNA from cultured CD4+ T cells was sequenced. TCRdb reprocessed the PCR reads with MiXCR, giving one entry per CDR3 protein. The sample contains 20,000 to 25,000 distinct CDR3 sequences, 45% to 55% of which appear only once. Sequencing was performed on CD4+ T cells from blood, cultured in vitro, taken about 7 months after SARS-CoV-2 vaccination. The source of these receptors is a human donor who had recovered from COVID-19.

This chain links TRBV7-8 with TRBJ1-1; TRBD1 aligns across 8 bases. This CDR3 region has 15 residues. Germline CDR1 is SGHVS and CDR2 is FQNEAQ. V was clipped by 5 bases and J by 3 bases; unmatched bases: 8. CDR3 nucleotide sequence: TGTGCCAGCAGCCGCCTAAGGACAGGGCACACTGAAGCTTTCTTT. This encodes CASSRLRTGHTEAFF.

The J gene is TRBJ2-1, the V gene TRBV20-1, with TRBD2 matching 7 bases. This CDR3 has 12 amino acids. With 6 bases clipped from V and 4 bases from J, the junction kept 3 bases outside the gene matches. CDR1 DFQATT and CDR2 SNEGSKA come from the germline V gene (reference sequence). The CDR3 reads CSAGRGYNEQFF. The DNA for the CDR3 is TGCAGTGCGGGGCGGGGGTACAATGAGCAGTTCTTC.

The chain combines TRBV7-2 with TRBJ1-6; TRBD1 aligns across 9 bases. Germline V gives CDR1 SGHTA, CDR2 FQGNSA. The length of the CDR3 is 14 residues. Trimming at V came to 4 bases and at J to 9 bases, leaving 4 bases not matched to a gene. CDR3: CASSYRGRVSPLHF. CDR3 bases: TGTGCCAGCAGCTACAGGGGGCGAGTTTCACCCCTCCACTTT.

This clonotype appeared a few times. V gene TRBV6-5 combines with J gene TRBJ2-1, with D unclear. The CDR3 is 13 residues long. V lost 0 bases and J lost 5, with 5 bases in between. The V gene's germline CDR1 is MNHEY and CDR2 SVGAGI. CDR3 region: CASSYSGNNEQFF. The CDR3 DNA reads as TGTGCCAGCAGTTACTCAGGGAACAATGAGCAGTTCTTC.

The chain has TRBV28 and TRBJ1-1; no reliable D call. Deletions cut 3 bases from V and 4 bases from J, with 12 bases between. This CDR3 comprises 14 residues. Germline lookup yields CDR1 MDHEN and CDR2 SYDVKM. CDR3 sequence: CASSLFLVGTEAFF. The CDR3 DNA sequence: TGTGCCAGCAGTTTGTTCCTCGTGGGCACTGAAGCTTTCTTT.

The chain recombines TRBV20-1 with TRBJ2-5; 7 nucleotides align to TRBD1. CDR1 and CDR2 from the germline V gene are DFQATT and SNEGSKA (reference sequence). The CDR3 contains 13 residues. The CDR3 loop is CSGRQGRKETQYF. The DNA for the CDR3 is TGCAGCGGACGACAGGGTAGGAAGGAGACCCAGTACTTC.

This sequence joins TRBV20-1 and TRBJ1-3, with D hard to call. This CDR3 has 15 residues. Between the trimmed V and J ends, which lost 1 base and 2 bases, there was a span of 12 bases. Germline assignment: CDR1 DFQATT and CDR2 SNEGSKA (reference sequence). CDR3 sequence (DNA): TGCAGTGCTAGAGCCTTCCCGAGCCCTGGAAACACCATATATTTT. Protein: CSARAFPSPGNTIYF.

This clonotype showed up just a few times. The gene calls are TRBV20-1 and TRBJ2-3; 8 bases fit TRBD2. The CDR3 is 15 amino acids. V shed 5 bases and J 4 bases; nucleotides not matched to a gene: 11. Germline CDR1 reads DFQATT; CDR2 reads SNEGSKA (reference sequence). The CDR3 DNA reads as TGCAGTGCTGGGCCCGGGGGGGCCGGCCCAGATACGCAGTATTTT. It is translated as CSAGPGGAGPDTQYF.

A few counts support this clonotype. The chain joins TRBV7-3 to TRBJ1-1, with D possibly TRBD1 on 6 matching bases. Germline lookup yields CDR1 SGHTA and CDR2 FQGTGA. This CDR3 has 15 residues. V lost 3 bases, J lost 0 bases, and 11 bases lay in between. For the CDR3, the DNA is TGTGCCAGCAGCTTGATGGGGGGCCTGAACACTGAAGCTTTCTTT. It translates to CASSLMGGLNTEAFF.